One sample yielded the 21 T cell receptor beta chains listed below, sequenced in a study of T cells in Graves' hyperthyroidism and ophthalmopathy. Researchers took RNA transcripts and amplified the TCR beta CDR3 regions from them. The HTBI primer set was used in a first-round RT-PCR of the TCR CDR3. TCRdb ran MiXCR on the multiplex PCR reads and lists one entry per CDR3 protein. Among under 350,000 distinct CDR3 sequences listed, around 20% were seen once. Specimen: blood. Receptor source: a woman aged 45-60 years with Graves' hyperthyroidism.

This clonotype has more than one count but fewer than ten. V gene TRBV30 combines with J gene TRBJ1-2; D remains unclear. Trimming removed 3 bases from V and 3 bases from J, with 14 bases in between. The CDR3 sequence is 14 residues long. Germline-derived CDR1 and CDR2 are GTSNPN and SVGIG (reference sequence). The CDR3 sequence is CAWRLNFKDYGYTF. The CDR3, as DNA: TGTGCCTGGAGGTTAAATTTTAAGGACTATGGCTACACCTTC.

This clonotype occurred many times. The genes are TRBV20-1 and TRBJ2-5, with 8 nucleotides matching TRBD2. The germline V gene has CDR1 DFQATT and CDR2 SNEGSKA (reference sequence). With V trimmed by 3 bases and J by 0 bases, 6 bases remained unmatched. The CDR3 is made up of 15 amino acids. The CDR3 DNA reads as TGCAGTGCTAGTAGGTGGCGGGGGGACCAAGAGACCCAGTACTTC. It codes for CSASRWRGDQETQYF.

This clonotype came up many times. The rearrangement joins TRBV28 to TRBJ2-2; TRBD2 aligns across 9 bases. Per germline, CDR1 MDHEN and CDR2 SYDVKM. The J segment lost 7 bases and the V segment lost 8 bases, leaving 11 bases of the junction unmatched. This CDR3 has 15 residues. For the CDR3, the DNA is TGTGCCAGCGCTTTAGCGGGAGTTTCAGACGGGGAGCTGTTTTTT. It specifies CASALAGVSDGELFF. Looking up the rest from reference TRBV28 and TRBJ2-2 gives the full variable domain: DVKVTQSSRYLVKRTGEKVFLECVQDMDHENMFWYRQDPGLGLRLIYFSYDVKMKEKGDIPEGYSVSREKKERFSLILESASTNQTSMYLCASALAGVSDGELFFGEGSRLTVL.

This clonotype was counted only a few times. This chain connects TRBV5-8 to TRBJ2-3; possibly TRBD2 for D (5 bases). Germline V gene lookup returns CDR1 SGHTS and CDR2 YDEGEE. V gave up 6 bases and J gave up 1 base, with 15 bases separating them. CDR3 length: 15 residues. This CDR3 is CASTHRGPGTDTQYF. The CDR3 DNA reads TGTGCCAGCACACACCGAGGGCCCGGCACAGATACGCAGTATTTT.

This clonotype was recorded at least ten times. The chain combines TRBV30 with TRBJ2-7; D call uncertain. Germline loops: CDR1 GTSNPN, CDR2 SVGIG (reference sequence). Trimming removed 2 bases from V and 2 bases from J, with 7 bases in between. This CDR3 has 12 amino acids. The CDR3 bases are TGTGCCTGGAGTTTGAATCCCTACGAGCAGTACTTC. Its protein product is CAWSLNPYEQYF.

In its sample, this clonotype was seen many times. The rearrangement uses TRBV6-6 and TRBJ1-1; a possible D gene is TRBD1 (6 bases). CDR3 length: 15 residues. V was trimmed by 2 bases and J by 1 base, leaving 11 bases between them. Germline V CDR1 and CDR2: MNHNY, SVGAGI (reference sequence). The CDR3 sequence: CASSYGLQGNTEAFF. CDR3 DNA: TGTGCCAGCAGTTACGGACTACAGGGGAACACTGAAGCTTTCTTT.

The sample holds many counts of this clonotype. The chain joins TRBV11-3 to TRBJ2-7; 8 nucleotides agree with TRBD1. Germline CDR1 and CDR2: SGHNT and YENEEA. The CDR3 sequence is 13 residues long. Trimming took 5 bases from V and 5 from J; bases not matched to a gene: 5. CDR3 in amino acids: CASSVQGANEQYF. The DNA of the CDR3 is TGTGCCAGCAGCGTTCAGGGGGCGAACGAGCAGTACTTC.

This clonotype was detected ten times or more. The chain is built from TRBV10-3 and TRBJ1-5, with no clear D. This CDR3 has 14 residues. V lost 8 bases, J lost 1 base, and 12 bases lay in between. CDR1 ENHRY and CDR2 SYGVKD come from the germline V gene. The CDR3 loop reads CAIGVAESNQPQHF. DNA of the CDR3: TGTGCCATCGGTGTTGCGGAGAGCAATCAGCCCCAGCATTTT.

This chain joins TRBV9 and TRBJ2-4; the D gene is possibly TRBD1 (6 bases). The CDR3 length is 18 residues. The V gene's germline CDR1 is SGDLS and CDR2 YYNGEE. Between the trimmed V and J ends, which lost 3 bases and 0 bases, there was a span of 19 bases. This CDR3 reads CASSASQQGPGAKNIQYF. The CDR3 DNA sequence: TGTGCCAGCAGCGCATCACAACAGGGACCGGGAGCCAAAAACATTCAGTACTTC. Filled out from reference TRBV9 and TRBJ2-4, the complete variable domain reads DSGVTQTPKHLITATGQRVTLRCSPRSGDLSVYWYQQSLDQGLQFLIQYYNGEERAKGNILERFSAQQFPDLHSELNLSSLELGDSALYFCASSASQQGPGAKNIQYFGAGTRLSVL.

This clonotype was detected only a few times. DNA for the CDR3: TGCAGCGTTGAAGCCGGCAGGGGGCAACTCGAAGCTTTCTTT. It translates to CSVEAGRGQLEAFF. The chain uses TRBV29-1 and TRBJ1-1; 8 bases agree with TRBD1. Germline CDR1 SQVTM, CDR2 ANQGSEA. With 1 base clipped from V and 8 bases from J, the junction kept 9 bases outside the gene matches. CDR3 length: 14 residues.

In its sample, this clonotype was seen many times. The chain links TRBV18 to TRBJ2-3, with D tentatively TRBD1 (5 bases). CDR1 is KGHSH, CDR2 LQKENI, per germline. Between the trimmed V and J ends, which lost 6 bases and 2 bases, there was a span of 12 bases. The CDR3 contains 14 residues. The CDR3 loop is CASSIQETTDTQYF. The CDR3 DNA sequence: TGTGCCAGCTCTATACAGGAGACCACAGATACGCAGTATTTT.

Only one count was recorded for this clonotype. V is TRBV2 and J is TRBJ1-2, with 9 bases fitting TRBD1. Germline CDR1 and CDR2: SNHLY and FYNNEI. The CDR3 covers 13 residues. Trimming cost V 5 bases and J 4 bases; bases outside gene matches: 2. The CDR3 loop is CASSRTGAYGYTF. The CDR3 nucleotides are TGTGCCAGCAGTCGGACAGGGGCCTATGGCTACACCTTC. Full variable domain (outside the CDR3, taken from reference TRBV2 and TRBJ1-2): EPEVTQTPSHQVTQMGQEVILRCVPISNHLYFYWYRQILGQKVEFLVSFYNNEISEKSEIFDDQFSVERPDGSNFTLKIRSTKLEDSAMYFCASSRTGAYGYTFGSGTRLTVV.

This clonotype was counted between two and nine times. The chain carries TRBV7-3 and TRBJ1-1; TRBD1 might be the D (6 bases). The CDR3 covers 14 residues. The germline V and J ends were trimmed by 5 bases and 7 bases, with 17 bases remaining between them. Per the germline V gene, CDR1 is SGHTA and CDR2 is FQGTGA. CDR3 loop: CASSPGEGGIEAFF. The CDR3 DNA follows: TGTGCCAGCAGCCCCGGGGAGGGGGGCATTGAAGCTTTCTTT.

The chain employs TRBV6-1 and TRBJ2-2; TRBD2 aligns across 7 bases. V lost 7 bases and J lost 4; bases outside the gene matches: 15. Germline V gene lookup returns CDR1 MNHNS and CDR2 SASEGT. The CDR3 has 17 residues. CDR3 DNA sequence: TGTGCCAGCACCATACTAGCGTCGGAGGTTCCCACCGGGGAGCTGTTTTTT. Translating gives CASTILASEVPTGELFF.

This clonotype was detected many times. The genes are TRBV20-1 and TRBJ2-1; TRBD2 aligns across 9 bases. CDR1 DFQATT and CDR2 SNEGSKA come from the germline V gene (reference sequence). This CDR3 contains 14 residues. J gave up 6 bases and V 6 bases, and 9 bases lay outside the gene matches. The CDR3 DNA is TGCAGTGCCATTAGCGGGAGTACCCTCAATGAGCAGTTCTTC. Protein: CSAISGSTLNEQFF.

The chain links TRBV7-9 to TRBJ2-3, with D hard to call. Trimming took 1 base from V and 8 from J, leaving 7 bases between them. Germline loops: CDR1 SEHNR, CDR2 FQNEAQ (reference sequence). The CDR3 is 12 residues long. The CDR3 here is CASSLVGGTQYF. The CDR3 nucleotides read TGTGCCAGCAGCTTAGTTGGTGGTACGCAGTATTTT.

As regards this clonotype: This could be a read error, since a much larger clone is one nucleotide away. V and J are TRBV29-1 and TRBJ2-1; possible D gene TRBD2, 5 bases. There are 12 residues in the CDR3. The V end was cut by 5 bases, the J end by 6 bases, with 11 bases between. Looked up from germline, CDR1 is SQVTM and CDR2 is ANQGSEA. CDR3 sequence reads: CSVNRAGNEQFF. The DNA of the CDR3 is TGCAGCGTTAATAGGGCGGGCAATGAGCAGTTCTTC.

A note on this clonotype: At one end the junction does not follow the germline gene, possibly because of a read error. The chain couples TRBV5-1 to TRBJ2-4, with TRBD1 as a possible D gene (6 bases). CDR1 SGHRS and CDR2 YFSETQ come from the germline V gene. The CDR3 has 16 amino acids. CDR3 amino acids: CANSPRGGSAKNIQYF. The CDR3 region has the DNA TGCGCCAACAGCCCCCGAGGGGGATCAGCCAAAAACATTCAGTACTTC.

The sample holds one count of this clonotype. The chain uses TRBV2 and TRBJ2-3, with 11 positions matching TRBD2. The V gene's germline CDR1 is SNHLY and CDR2 FYNNEI. The CDR3 has 17 residues. Trimming took 5 bases from V and 6 from J; bases not matched to a gene: 13. The CDR3 DNA sequence: TGTGCCAGCAGTTTAGGGCGGGTAGCGGGAGGGCTCGATACGCAGTATTTT. Protein sequence: CASSLGRVAGGLDTQYF. Using reference TRBV2 and TRBJ2-3 for the parts outside the CDR3, the full variable domain is EPEVTQTPSHQVTQMGQEVILRCVPISNHLYFYWYRQILGQKVEFLVSFYNNEISEKSEIFDDQFSVERPDGSNFTLKIRSTKLEDSAMYFCASSLGRVAGGLDTQYFGPGTRLTVL.

This clonotype was picked up many times. The V call is TRBV7-9, the J call TRBJ1-1; unclear D gene. In germline, CDR1 is SEHNR, CDR2 FQNEAQ (reference sequence). The CDR3 is made up of 13 amino acids. V was trimmed by 4 bases and J by 8 bases, leaving 14 bases between them. The CDR3 reads CASSSHGRWEAFF. In DNA form, the CDR3 reads TGTGCCAGCAGCTCTCACGGACGGTGGGAAGCTTTCTTT.

This clonotype was seen many times. The J gene is TRBJ2-2, the V gene TRBV11-2; 10 nucleotides line up with TRBD1. In germline, CDR1 is SGHAT, CDR2 FQNNGV. J lost 5 bases, V lost 5 bases, and 5 bases had no gene match. CDR3 length equals 15 residues. CDR3 residues: CASSRTGGLTGELFF. In nucleotides, the CDR3 is TGTGCCAGCAGCCGGACAGGGGGATTGACCGGGGAGCTGTTTTTT.